This T cell receptor beta chain was captured by sequencing in a study of cytomegalovirus exposure and HLA in healthy donors. Broader study findings: TCR beta V- and J-gene trimming, according to a later analysis, was linked to a missense DCLRE1C variant. Because they were indistinguishable, some V segments, including TRBV6-2 and TRBV6-3, were excluded. Associated with cytomegalovirus, according to the listing, were 164 TCR beta chains. In an earlier analysis, in some 600 donors, most V segments appeared productive either ~87% or ~30% of the time.

Germline V gene lookup returns CDR1 SQVTM and CDR2 ANQGSEA. This CDR3 is 14 amino acids long. J lost 3 bases, V lost 6 bases, and 6 bases had no gene match. The PCR was carried out with 60 Vbeta primers and 13 Jbeta primers. Data came from immunoSEQ multiplex PCR; TCRdb stores just in-frame clones and leaves some out. The table lists 100,000 to 150,000 clones. On this clone itself: Its antigen is undetermined.

Sequencing was carried out using PBMCs. The TCR originated in a man younger than 35 in good health and CMV-seronegative. The gene calls are TRBV29-1 and TRBJ2-2, with TRBD1 identical over 8 bases. The CDR3 loop is CSVGTGRDTGELFF. DNA for the CDR3: TGCAGCGTAGGGACAGGACGCGACACCGGGGAGCTGTTTTTT.